Listed below are T cell receptor beta chains from one sample, sequenced in a study of T cell responses to AZD1222 COVID-19 vaccine. Produced via immunoSEQ multiplex PCR; TCRdb's table is partial and in-frame only. The sample records 110,000 or so clones, over 80% being singletons. The input for sequencing was peripheral blood, taken on day 0 of AZD1222 vaccination. These receptors originate from an adult in good health. Each CDR3 is given with its conserved first and last residue. A D gene is named only where the DNA matches it firmly. Rows give clone size only sometimes, using once, few, many, or a class for an expanded clone.

TRBD2	.	TRBV5-1	TRBJ2-5	TGCGCCAGCAGCCCTATTGGGGGGGTCCAAGAGACCCAGTACTTC	CASSPIGGVQETQYF
.	once	TRBV2	TRBJ1-1	TGTGCCAGCCGGGGGACCCGGCAGACTGAAGCTTTCTTT	CASRGTRQTEAFF
.	.	TRBV9	TRBJ1-1	TGTGCCAGCAGCGTAGGTACATCCCCTGAAGCTTTCTTT	CASSVGTSPEAFF
TRBD2	.	TRBV7-2	TRBJ2-1	TGTGCCAGCAGCTTACACCTTAGCGGGGGAGGGCATGAGCAGTTCTTC	CASSLHLSGGGHEQFF
.	.	TRBV11-2	TRBJ2-1	TGTGCCAGCAGCTTAGAGCAAAACAATGAGCAGTTCTTC	CASSLEQNNEQFF
TRBD2	.	TRBV6-1	TRBJ2-1	TGTGCCAGCAGTGAACTAGCGGGGGGGCCCAATGAGCAGTTCTTC	CASSELAGGPNEQFF
.	.	TRBV5-1	TRBJ2-1	TGCGCCAGCAGCTTTGAGAGCTACTCCTACAATGAGCAGTTCTTC	CASSFESYSYNEQFF
.	.	TRBV10-3	TRBJ1-2	TGTGCCATCAGTGAGTCAGAAGGGTTAAGAGGCTACACCTTC	CAISESEGLRGYTF
.	.	TRBV7-2	TRBJ1-1	TGTGCCAGCAGCTTAAGGGCGACAACGAACACTGAAGCTTTCTTT	CASSLRATTNTEAFF
.	.	TRBV20-1	TRBJ2-4	TGCAGTGCTAGTGGGGGTAGTGCAAACATTCAGTACTTC	CSASGGSANIQYF
TRBD2	few	TRBV6-2/TRBV6-3	TRBJ2-5	TGTGCCAGCAGTTACTCGGGTGGCGGGGGAGGGCAAGAGACCCAGTACTTC	CASSYSGGGGGQETQYF
TRBD1	.	TRBV5-1	TRBJ1-1	TGCGCCAGCAGCTGGGGACAGGGGGACACTGAAGCTTTCTTT	CASSWGQGDTEAFF
.	.	TRBV6-5	TRBJ1-1	TGTGCCAGCAGTTACTCGACGGGGTACACTGAAGCTTTCTTT	CASSYSTGYTEAFF
.	few	TRBV18	TRBJ2-7	TGTGCCAGCTCACCCCGGCAGGGCCACGAGCAGTACTTC	CASSPRQGHEQYF
TRBD1	.	TRBV5-6	TRBJ1-2	TGTGCCAGCAGCTTGGCCGGTAGGGACAGGCTTCGGGGCTACACCTTC	CASSLAGRDRLRGYTF
TRBD1	.	TRBV5-1	TRBJ2-1	TGCGCCAGCAGCCCCAGGACAGGGAGGAATGAGCAGTTCTTC	CASSPRTGRNEQFF
TRBD2	once	TRBV5-1	TRBJ2-1	TGCGCCAGCAGCCCCTCCGGGACTAGCGGGGCTAATGAGCAGTTCTTC	CASSPSGTSGANEQFF
.	few	TRBV6-2/TRBV6-3	TRBJ2-7	TGTGCCAGCAGCACAAGACAGGAAAGCTCCTACGAGCAGTACTTC	CASSTRQESSYEQYF
TRBD1	.	TRBV7-6	TRBJ1-1	TGTGCCAGCGGGGGACAGATGAACACTGAAGCTTTCTTT	CASGGQMNTEAFF
TRBD1	.	TRBV7-9	TRBJ2-7	TGTGCCAGCAGCTTAGCCCACCGGACAGGGAACGAGCAGTACTTC	CASSLAHRTGNEQYF
.	.	TRBV7-2	TRBJ1-2	TGTGCCAGCAGCTTAGTGGGACAAGCTAACTATGGCTACACCTTC	CASSLVGQANYGYTF
.	.	TRBV27	TRBJ2-5	TGTGCCAGCAGTTTAACTACGGCAGCAACTCTAGAGACCCAGTACTTC	CASSLTTAATLETQYF
TRBD1	.	TRBV6-5	TRBJ1-1	TGTGCCAGCAGTTTGACAGGGAGTCGCACTGAAGCTTTCTTT	CASSLTGSRTEAFF
TRBD2	.	TRBV19	TRBJ2-2	TGTGCCAGTAGTACCCTAGGACTAGTGGTGGGCACCGGGGAGCTGTTTTTT	CASSTLGLVVGTGELFF
TRBD2	.	TRBV30	TRBJ2-3	TGTGCCTGGAGTCTAGGCGGGGGGGTATTCACAGATACGCAGTATTTT	CAWSLGGGVFTDTQYF
.	.	TRBV30	TRBJ1-3	TGTGCCTGGACCTTCCGGGCTGGAAACACCATATATTTT	CAWTFRAGNTIYF
.	.	TRBV5-4	TRBJ1-1	TGTGCCAGCAGCTTAGACAGAAACACTGAAGCTTTCTTT	CASSLDRNTEAFF
.	.	TRBV6-5	TRBJ2-7	TGTGCCAGCAGTTACTCCACATCCCGAACCTACGAGCAGTACTTC	CASSYSTSRTYEQYF
.	.	TRBV5-6	TRBJ1-1	TGTGCCAGCAGCGGCCCCCTCGGTGCACAGAACACTGAAGCTTTCTTT	CASSGPLGAQNTEAFF
TRBD1	.	TRBV19	TRBJ1-5	TGTGCCAGTACCTTATCAGGGGGCTCAGGTCAGCCCCAGCATTTT	CASTLSGGSGQPQHF
.	.	TRBV11-2	TRBJ1-1	TGTGCCAGCAGCTTGGCAGGTAATACTGAAGCTTTCTTT	CASSLAGNTEAFF
.	.	TRBV15	TRBJ1-6	TGTGCCACCGGAATGGCGAGAAACCGTTCACCCCTCCACTTT	CATGMARNRSPLHF
.	.	TRBV5-4	TRBJ1-6	TGTGCCAGCAGCTTAATGGGTCGAGATTCACCCCTCCACTTT	CASSLMGRDSPLHF
.	few	TRBV15	TRBJ1-4	TGTGCCACCAGCAGAGGGGCAACTAATGAAAAACTGTTTTTT	CATSRGATNEKLFF
TRBD1	once	TRBV7-2	TRBJ1-3	TGTGCCAGCAGCTTGTACCTCACAGGGGGCCGTGGAAACACCATATATTTT	CASSLYLTGGRGNTIYF
.	.	TRBV9	TRBJ2-7	TGTGCCAGCAGCCCTTCTTCGGGCTACGAGCAGTACTTC	CASSPSSGYEQYF
.	.	TRBV16	TRBJ1-5	TGTGCCAGCAGCCCTTTGGGGGACCTCAATCAGCCCCAGCATTTT	CASSPLGDLNQPQHF
TRBD1	.	TRBV6-2/TRBV6-3	TRBJ1-6	TGTGCCAGCAGTTATACAAGGGGGCAAAGTTATAATTCACCCCTCCACTTT	CASSYTRGQSYNSPLHF
TRBD1	.	TRBV19	TRBJ1-6	TGTGCCAGTAGGAATCCCGACAGGGCCTATAATTCACCCCTCCACTTT	CASRNPDRAYNSPLHF
.	.	TRBV11-2	TRBJ1-2	TGTGCCAGCAGGCTAGGACGGCTCTATGGCTACACCTTC	CASRLGRLYGYTF
TRBD1	.	TRBV3-1/TRBV3-2	TRBJ1-2	TGTGCCAGCAGCCGTTATTTGACAGGGGGTCTTATGATGGATGGCTACACCTTC	CASSRYLTGGLMMDGYTF
TRBD1	.	TRBV6-1	TRBJ1-1	TGTGCCAGCAGTGAAGCGTACAGGGGCATGAACACTGAAGCTTTCTTT	CASSEAYRGMNTEAFF
.	.	TRBV7-6	TRBJ2-7	TGTGCCAGCAGCTTAGGGGCCAGTTACTACGAGCAGTACTTC	CASSLGASYYEQYF
.	once	TRBV19	TRBJ1-2	TGTGCCAGTAGGGCCTACCCGGACAGTAACTATGGCTACACCTTC	CASRAYPDSNYGYTF
.	.	TRBV19	TRBJ1-5	TGTGCCAGTACCAGGGACAATCCAAGCAATCAGCCCCAGCATTTT	CASTRDNPSNQPQHF
TRBD2	.	TRBV23-1	TRBJ2-2	TGCGCCAGCAGTCATAAACTTTTTCGGGGGGGAAACACCGGGGAGCTGTTTTTT	CASSHKLFRGGNTGELFF
.	.	TRBV19	TRBJ1-3	TGTGCCAGTAGTAGTAGGACATCCTATGGAAACACCATATATTTT	CASSSRTSYGNTIYF
TRBD1	.	TRBV24-1	TRBJ1-1	TGTGCCACCAGTGATTCCGGGACAGGGGTGACTGAAGCTTTCTTT	CATSDSGTGVTEAFF
.	.	TRBV7-8	TRBJ2-3	TGTGCCAGCAGCTTAGGTAGAGGGGTGACAGATACGCAGTATTTT	CASSLGRGVTDTQYF
TRBD2	.	TRBV19	TRBJ2-1	TGTGCCAGTAGAGATAGCGGGGTCTTTTACAATGAGCAGTTCTTC	CASRDSGVFYNEQFF
.	once	TRBV2	TRBJ1-2	TGTGCCAGCAGTGACCCCGACTTTCGTGGCTACACCTTC	CASSDPDFRGYTF